This is a list of T cell receptor beta chains from one sample in a study of blood T cell repertoires in COVID-19. Sequenced by immunoSEQ multiplex PCR; TCRdb stores in-frame clones only, minus some. In the table there are about 110,000 clones, around 83% of which are singletons. What was sequenced was peripheral blood. The receptors here all came from a woman in her 70s with acute or convalescent COVID-19. Both conserved end residues are part of each CDR3. D genes are given only for firm matches. Some rows have no size entry. The others give once, few or many, or a class for an expanded clone.

clone size,V gene,J gene,D gene,CDR3 DNA,CDR3 protein
.,TRBV6-2/TRBV6-3,TRBJ2-2,TRBD2,TGTGCCAGCAGCCGAGGACTAGCGGGGGCTTCGCACACCGGGGAGCTGTTTTTT,CASSRGLAGASHTGELFF
.,TRBV2,TRBJ1-5,TRBD1,TGTGCCAGCAGTGAATGGGGACAGGGTGGTCAGCCCCAGCATTTT,CASSEWGQGGQPQHF
few,TRBV13,TRBJ1-2,TRBD1,TGTGCCAGCAGCTTAGACGGGACAGGGAAGGGCTACACCTTC,CASSLDGTGKGYTF
.,TRBV24-1,TRBJ2-5,.,TGTGCCACCAGTGAGTTCAGGGATTACCAAGAGACCCAGTACTTC,CATSEFRDYQETQYF
.,TRBV9,TRBJ2-2,TRBD2,TGTGCCAGCAGCGTAGCCGGGACTAGCGTGAACACCGGGGAGCTGTTTTTT,CASSVAGTSVNTGELFF
.,TRBV14,TRBJ2-2,.,TGTGCCAGCAGCCAAGTGGGGGCGCGATCCTCGTCCGGGGAGCTGTTTTTT,CASSQVGARSSSGELFF
.,TRBV6-5,TRBJ2-5,.,TGTGCCAGCAGTTACGAGATCAGCCCAGGGACCCAGTACTTC,CASSYEISPGTQYF
.,TRBV29-1,TRBJ1-2,.,TGCAGCGTTGAAGAAACATCTACGCAGGGTTACACCTTC,CSVEETSTQGYTF
.,TRBV11-2,TRBJ2-7,TRBD2,TGTGCCAGCAGCCCTCGACTAGCGGGAGTTGTCAACGAGCAGTACTTC,CASSPRLAGVVNEQYF
.,TRBV3-1/TRBV3-2,TRBJ1-6,.,TGTGCCAGCAGCCAGCGTTTGGTCAGGGATAATTCACCCCTCCACTTT,CASSQRLVRDNSPLHF
.,TRBV30,TRBJ1-2,.,TGTCTCCTCTCCTCACGCAGCTATGGCTACACCTTC,CLLSSRSYGYTF
.,TRBV7-2,TRBJ1-6,TRBD1,TGTGCCAGCAGCTTAGGATTTTCGACAGGGGGCTCCTATAATTCACCCCTCCACTTT,CASSLGFSTGGSYNSPLHF
.,TRBV6-5,TRBJ1-5,.,TGTGCCAGCAGCCACCAGGGGATCGGTCAGCCCCAGCATTTT,CASSHQGIGQPQHF
.,TRBV28,TRBJ1-2,.,TGTGCCACCGTCGAGGAACGGGGCTACACCTTC,CATVEERGYTF
.,TRBV19,TRBJ1-2,TRBD1,TGTGCCAGTAGTATAGCCCAGGGGGGAAGTTCCTATGGCTACACCTTC,CASSIAQGGSSYGYTF
.,TRBV10-3,TRBJ2-7,TRBD2,TGTGCCATCGGGTCCCAGACTAGCGGGAGCTCCGAGCAGTACTTC,CAIGSQTSGSSEQYF
.,TRBV20-1,TRBJ2-5,.,TGCAGTGCGTTCAATCAAGAGACCCAGTACTTC,CSAFNQETQYF
.,TRBV28,TRBJ2-1,TRBD2,TGTGTCGGAGGCGCCAGCGGGAAATACAATGAGCAGTTCTTC,CVGGASGKYNEQFF
.,TRBV28,TRBJ2-1,TRBD2,TGTGCCAGCAGGGCACATCCGGGACTAGCGGGGGGATCCTACAATGAGCAGTTCTTC,CASRAHPGLAGGSYNEQFF
once,TRBV7-2,TRBJ1-4,.,TGTGCCAGCAGCACGGGACTTGGGGCCGAAAAACTGTTTTTT,CASSTGLGAEKLFF
.,TRBV6-1,TRBJ1-1,.,TGTGCCAGCAGTGAAGGGGTTGAGGCCCACAACACTGAAGCTTTCTTT,CASSEGVEAHNTEAFF